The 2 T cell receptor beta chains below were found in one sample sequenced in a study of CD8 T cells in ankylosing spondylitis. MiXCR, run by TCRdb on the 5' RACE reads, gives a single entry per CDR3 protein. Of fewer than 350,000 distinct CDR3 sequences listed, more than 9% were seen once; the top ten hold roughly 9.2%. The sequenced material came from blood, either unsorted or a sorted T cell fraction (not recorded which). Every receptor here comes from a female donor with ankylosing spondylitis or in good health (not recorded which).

Here the CDR3 reads CASSPRDRTYNEQFF. In nucleotides, the CDR3 is TGTGCCAGCAGCCCCCGGGACAGGACATACAATGAGCAGTTCTTC. The chain combines TRBV7-6 with TRBJ2-1; 8 bases match TRBD1. CDR3 size: 15 residues. The V gene end was trimmed by 5 bases and the J gene end by 4 bases; junction bases not matched to a gene: 7. Germline V gene lookup returns CDR1 SGHVS and CDR2 FNYEAQ.

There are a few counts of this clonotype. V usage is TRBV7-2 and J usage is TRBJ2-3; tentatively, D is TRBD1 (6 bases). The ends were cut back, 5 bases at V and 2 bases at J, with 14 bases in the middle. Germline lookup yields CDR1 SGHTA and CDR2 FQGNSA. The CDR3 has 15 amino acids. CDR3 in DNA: TGTGCCAGCAGCCTCCGGGACATTCTCACAGATACGCAGTATTTT. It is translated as CASSLRDILTDTQYF.